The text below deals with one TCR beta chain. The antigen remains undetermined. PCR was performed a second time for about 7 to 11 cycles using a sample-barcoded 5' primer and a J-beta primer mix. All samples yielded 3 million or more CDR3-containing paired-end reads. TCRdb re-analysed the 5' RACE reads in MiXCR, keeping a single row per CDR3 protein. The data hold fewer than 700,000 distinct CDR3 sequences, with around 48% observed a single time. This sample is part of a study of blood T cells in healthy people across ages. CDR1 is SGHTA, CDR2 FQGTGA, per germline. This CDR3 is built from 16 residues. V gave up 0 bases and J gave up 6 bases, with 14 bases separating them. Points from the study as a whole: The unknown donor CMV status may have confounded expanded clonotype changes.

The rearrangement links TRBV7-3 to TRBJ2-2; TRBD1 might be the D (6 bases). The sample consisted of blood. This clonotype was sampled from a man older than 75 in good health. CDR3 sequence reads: CASSLTAQGRAGELFF. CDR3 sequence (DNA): TGTGCCAGCAGCTTAACGGCACAGGGTAGGGCCGGGGAGCTGTTTTTT.